This TCR beta chain stems from a study of shared clonotypes between healthy human individuals. Trimming took 3 bases from V and 2 from J, leaving 13 bases between them. The CDR3 has 15 residues. Germline CDR1 is MNHNS and CDR2 is SASEGT. This clone is a singleton in its sample. Profiling relied on immunoSEQ multiplex PCR, and the TCRdb table lists in-frame clones only, not all of them. The data hold 2 million to 3 million clones, with around 94% observed a single time. Sequenced: naive CD4+ T cells sorted from blood. This sample's subset: CD45RA+ positively selected. The sequence was collected from a young man in good health. The rearrangement links TRBV6-1 to TRBJ2-5; the D gene is possibly TRBD1 (6 bases). The DNA for the CDR3 is TGTGCCAGCAGTGACCAGGGGTTAGGGCAAGAGACCCAGTACTTC. As protein: CASSDQGLGQETQYF.